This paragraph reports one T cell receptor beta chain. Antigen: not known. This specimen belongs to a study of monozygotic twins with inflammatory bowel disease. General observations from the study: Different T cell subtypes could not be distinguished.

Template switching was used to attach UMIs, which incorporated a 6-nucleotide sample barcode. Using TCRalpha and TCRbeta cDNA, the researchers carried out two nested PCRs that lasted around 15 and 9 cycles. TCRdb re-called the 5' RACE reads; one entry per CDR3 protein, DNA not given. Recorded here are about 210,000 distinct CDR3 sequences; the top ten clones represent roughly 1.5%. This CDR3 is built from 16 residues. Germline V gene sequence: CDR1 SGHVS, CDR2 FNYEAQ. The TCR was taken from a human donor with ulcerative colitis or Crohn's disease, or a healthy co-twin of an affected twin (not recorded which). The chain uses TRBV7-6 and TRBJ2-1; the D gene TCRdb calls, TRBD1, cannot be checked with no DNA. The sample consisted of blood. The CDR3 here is CASSLARGAGYNEQFF.